These 10 T cell receptor beta chains were sequenced from one sample in a study of blood T cell repertoires in COVID-19. Profiled with immunoSEQ multiplex PCR; TCRdb holds only in-frame clones, not every one. The table lists some 170,000 clones, roughly 87% of them singletons. Source material: PBMCs or T cells enriched from blood (not recorded which). The source is a human donor with acute COVID-19. The donor label of this sample is uncertain.

V gene TRBV19 combines with J gene TRBJ1-1; 10 bases align to TRBD1. The CDR3 is made up of 14 amino acids. Per the germline V gene, CDR1 is LNHDA and CDR2 is SQIVND (reference sequence). Trimming took 4 bases from V and 4 from J; bases not matched to a gene: 3. The DNA for the CDR3 is TGTGCCAGTAGTACCGGGACAGGGGCCACTGAAGCTTTCTTT. The encoded protein is CASSTGTGATEAFF. Complete variable domain (other parts from reference TRBV19 and TRBJ1-1): DGGITQSPKYLFRKEGQNVTLSCEQNLNHDAMYWYRQDPGQGLRLIYYSQIVNDFQKGDIAEGYSVSREKKESFPLTVTSAQKNPTAFYLCASSTGTGATEAFFGQGTRLTVV.

The chain uses TRBV12-5 and TRBJ1-2; weak D call: TRBD1 (5 bases). The CDR3 has 13 amino acids. Germline V gene lookup returns CDR1 LGHNT and CDR2 FRNRAP. Deletions cut 4 bases from V and 0 bases from J, with 6 bases between. The CDR3 DNA reads as TGTGCTAGTGGTTCGACAGCTAACTATGGCTACACCTTC. It translates to CASGSTANYGYTF.

This clone has more than one count but fewer than ten. Mismatch with germline at one junction end may stem from a read error. The chain joins TRBV4-1 to TRBJ1-1, with TRBD1 as a possible D gene (5 bases). CDR3 length: 12 residues. Germline V CDR1 and CDR2: MGHRA, YSYEKL. CDR3 in DNA: TGCGCCAGCAGCCAAGATAAGGGCAGGGTGGTCTTT. Translation gives CASSQDKGRVVF.

The chain carries TRBV7-9 and TRBJ1-4; D not certain. Trimming removed 5 bases from V and 8 bases from J, with 18 bases in between. CDR1 is SEHNR and CDR2 is FQNEAQ in the germline V gene (reference sequence). This CDR3 is 15 amino acids long. CDR3 bases: TGTGCCAGCAGCCTGACACAAAACCGGAGGGAAAAACTGTTTTTT. Encoded protein: CASSLTQNRREKLFF.

The chain links TRBV6-5 to TRBJ1-6; 9 nucleotides match TRBD1. Trimming removed 11 bases from V and 7 bases from J; junction bases left unmatched: 6. This CDR3 region has 13 residues. Per germline, CDR1 MNHEY and CDR2 SVGAGI. As DNA, the CDR3 is TGTGCCGGTACAGGGGGCAACAATTCACCCCTCCACTTT. Translating gives CAGTGGNNSPLHF.

Of note for this clone: A junction boundary mismatches the germline segment, possibly from a read error. The V call is TRBV7-3, the J call TRBJ2-7; perhaps TRBD1 as D (5 bases). Germline V gene data show CDR1 as SGHTA and CDR2 as FQGTGA. The CDR3 length is 15 residues. CDR3 bases: TGTGCCAGCAGCTTAAGGAAGGGGTCCATCCCCCCCCAGGGCTTC. It translates to CASSLRKGSIPPQGF.

The chain recombines TRBV19 with TRBJ1-3; D unresolved. Trimming took 3 bases from V and 0 from J, leaving 6 bases between them. The CDR3 consists of 14 residues. Germline V gene data show CDR1 as LNHDA and CDR2 as SQIVND (reference sequence). CDR3 in DNA: TGTGCCAGTAGTATGGCCTTCTCTGGAAACACCATATATTTT. Its protein is CASSMAFSGNTIYF.

The CDR3 DNA reads TGTGCCAGCAGCCTCCGGGGAGGCGACTATGGCTACACCTTC. Encoded protein: CASSLRGGDYGYTF. This chain links TRBV6-5 with TRBJ1-2; D remains ambiguous. The V end lost 6 bases, the J end lost 3 bases, and 14 bases lay between the germline ends. Germline CDR1 is MNHEY and CDR2 is SVGAGI. The CDR3 covers 14 residues.

The CDR3: CASSFRTPDRDHYGYTF. CDR3 DNA sequence: TGTGCCAGCAGTTTTAGGACCCCGGACAGGGACCACTATGGCTACACCTTC. The rearrangement joins TRBV28 to TRBJ1-2; 8 positions match TRBD1. Trimming took 3 bases from V and 3 from J; bases not matched to a gene: 12. Germline-derived CDR1 and CDR2 are MDHEN and SYDVKM. This CDR3 has 17 amino acids.

The chain has TRBV10-3 and TRBJ1-2; D unclear. The CDR3 is 13 residues long. The germline V gene has CDR1 ENHRY and CDR2 SYGVKD. Trimming shortened V by 4 bases and J by 0 bases, and 6 bases separated the two germline ends. The CDR3 spells CAISGGTNYGYTF. The DNA of the CDR3 is TGTGCCATCAGTGGAGGGACTAACTATGGCTACACCTTC.